One and the same sample provided the 10 T cell receptor beta chains below, sequenced in a study of blood T cell repertoires in COVID-19. This table comes from immunoSEQ multiplex PCR, and its TCRdb copy is limited to in-frame clones, with some not included. The table includes fewer than 110,000 clones, about 80% detected once. The sample taken for sequencing was peripheral blood. The receptors were sampled from a man between 65 and 85 years old with acute or convalescent COVID-19.

This chain uses TRBV14 with TRBJ1-2; D ambiguous. This CDR3 contains 13 residues. Per germline, CDR1 SGHDN and CDR2 FVKESK. Trimming removed 5 bases from V and 4 bases from J, with 11 bases in between. The CDR3 protein is CASSSGNGYGYTF. CDR3 nucleotide sequence: TGTGCCAGCAGCTCAGGAAATGGCTATGGCTACACCTTC.

V and J are TRBV6-5 and TRBJ1-2; no clear D. Looked up from germline, CDR1 is MNHEY and CDR2 is SVGAGI. This CDR3 has 14 residues. Trimming removed 0 bases from V and 1 base from J, with 6 bases in between. The CDR3 is CASSYSPDNYGYTF. The CDR3 DNA reads TGTGCCAGCAGTTACTCTCCAGATAACTATGGCTACACCTTC.

This clone was observed once. The rearrangement uses TRBV11-2 and TRBJ2-1; TRBD2 aligns across 7 bases. The CDR3 has 15 amino acids. V dropped 0 bases and J dropped 4; count of bases not matched to a gene: 3. Germline CDR1 SGHAT, CDR2 FQNNGV. In nucleotides, the CDR3 is TGTGCCAGCAGCTTAGATCGGGGGGAGTACAATGAGCAGTTCTTC. It yields the protein CASSLDRGEYNEQFF.

This clone was found once. The J gene is TRBJ2-7, the V gene TRBV5-1, with a possible D match to TRBD1 (5 bases). Trimming cost V 3 bases and J 0 bases, with 7 bases left between them. The CDR3 has 13 amino acids. Germline lookup yields CDR1 SGHRS and CDR2 YFSETQ. CDR3 loop: CASSYDSSYEQYF. As DNA, the CDR3 is TGCGCCAGCAGCTATGACAGCTCCTACGAGCAGTACTTC.

V gene TRBV18 combines with J gene TRBJ2-1, with 14 bases matching TRBD2. J was trimmed by 10 bases and V by 3 bases; bases with no gene match: 8. CDR3 length: 16 residues. From germline, CDR1 is KGHSH and CDR2 LQKENI. CDR3 nucleotide sequence: TGTGCCAGCTCACCCCCGGGACTAGCGGGGGTCAGCGAGCAGTTCTTC. Its protein product is CASSPPGLAGVSEQFF.

The chain combines TRBV10-3 with TRBJ2-5; 8 bases line up with TRBD1. The CDR3 length is 17 residues. V shed 3 bases, J shed 5 bases, and the junction held 14 bases outside the gene matches. Germline CDR1 reads ENHRY; CDR2 reads SYGVKD. CDR3 sequence: CAISDHRGADTLETQYF. Here the CDR3 DNA reads TGTGCCATCAGTGACCACAGGGGGGCGGACACGTTGGAGACCCAGTACTTC.

This clone was picked up a small number of times. Mismatch with germline at one junction end may stem from a read error. This CDR3 is CASSRGTSGVETQYF. As DNA, the CDR3 is TGTGCTAGCAGCCGCGGGACTAGCGGGGTGGAGACCCAGTACTTC. The genes are TRBV7-7 and TRBJ2-5; 13 nucleotides match TRBD2. This CDR3 region has 15 residues. CDR1 and CDR2 from the germline V gene are SSHAT and FNYEAQ (reference sequence).

The V call is TRBV5-1, the J call TRBJ1-1; tentative D call: TRBD1 (6 bases). V lost 5 bases and J lost 3, with 20 bases in between. The germline V gene encodes CDR1 SGHRS and CDR2 YFSETQ. The CDR3 is 16 residues long. CDR3 region: CASRRRSRGLDTEAFF. In nucleotides, the CDR3 is TGCGCCAGCAGACGGAGAAGCAGGGGTTTAGACACTGAAGCTTTCTTT.

The V gene is TRBV3-1 (or the pseudogene TRBV3-2), the J gene TRBJ2-3, with TRBD2 matching over 8 bases. Germline loops: CDR1 LGHDT, CDR2 YNNKEL (reference sequence). V dropped 3 bases and J dropped 0; count of bases not matched to a gene: 2. This CDR3 has 15 amino acids. This CDR3 reads CASSHQRGSTDTQYF. Written as DNA, the CDR3 is TGTGCCAGCAGCCATCAGCGGGGGAGCACAGATACGCAGTATTTT.

The chain employs TRBV18 and TRBJ2-3; D may be TRBD2 (5 bases). The germline V gene has CDR1 KGHSH and CDR2 LQKENI. Trimming stripped 4 bases from V and 0 bases from J, with 11 bases between. The CDR3 totals 15 residues. The CDR3 reads CASSQASSSTDTQYF. For the CDR3, the DNA is TGTGCCAGCTCACAGGCTAGCTCTAGCACAGATACGCAGTATTTT. Full variable domain (rest looked up from reference TRBV18 and TRBJ2-3): NAGVMQNPRHLVRRRGQEARLRCSPMKGHSHVYWYRQLPEEGLKFMVYLQKENIIDESGMPKERFSAEFPKEGPSILRIQQVVRGDSAAYFCASSQASSSTDTQYFGPGTRLTVL.